This T cell receptor (beta chain) was identified in a study of blood T cell repertoires in COVID-19. For the study at large: The cDNA or gDNA used as material had been derived from T cells, B-cell-depleted T cells, or PBMCs.

Profiled with immunoSEQ multiplex PCR; TCRdb holds only in-frame clones, not every one. The sample shows about 83,000 clones, around 90% of them seen only once. The length of the CDR3 is 13 residues. The ends were cut back, 4 bases at V and 6 bases at J, with 7 bases in the middle. CDR1 SNHLY and CDR2 FYNNEI come from the germline V gene. The chain has TRBV2 and TRBJ1-6; no firm D call. This receptor was taken from a man aged 60 to 75 with acute or convalescent COVID-19. Sequencing was done on a sample of peripheral blood. The CDR3 bases are TGTGCCAGCAGTGTCCAGGCTAATTCACCCCTCCACTTT. Translated, it gives CASSVQANSPLHF.